Shown below are 19 T cell receptor beta chains from a single sample sequenced in a study of blood T cell repertoires in COVID-19. The repertoire was sequenced with immunoSEQ multiplex PCR; TCRdb's copy has only in-frame clones and lacks some. The sample records 200,000 to 250,000 clones, roughly nine tenths being singletons. The source material was peripheral blood. The receptors were gathered from a man aged 55 to 70 with acute or convalescent COVID-19.

The gene calls are TRBV11-3 and TRBJ2-6; the match to TRBD2 covers 7 bases. Germline lookup yields CDR1 SGHNT and CDR2 YENEEA. This CDR3 contains 16 residues. Trimming at V came to 5 bases and at J to 0 bases, leaving 4 bases not matched to a gene. CDR3 residues: CASSRGGSSGANVLTF. Here the CDR3 DNA reads TGTGCCAGCAGCCGGGGAGGGAGCTCTGGGGCCAACGTCCTGACTTTC.

A few counts support this clone. The chain joins TRBV7-2 to TRBJ2-7; 7 bases are a match to TRBD1. CDR1 and CDR2 from the germline V gene are SGHTA and FQGNSA. Unmatched junction bases numbered 5, after V lost 5 bases and J lost 4 bases. The CDR3 extends over 13 amino acids. Here the CDR3 DNA reads TGTGCCAGCAGCCGGGACAGCCTATACGAGCAGTACTTC. Translating it yields CASSRDSLYEQYF.

This rearrangement joins TRBV6-2 or TRBV6-3 to TRBJ2-1, with D maybe TRBD1 (6 bases). Germline V lookup: CDR1 MNHEY, CDR2 SVGEGT. V was pared by 2 bases and J by 6 bases, with 14 bases between. The CDR3 extends over 15 amino acids. CDR3 DNA sequence: TGTGCCAGCAGTTACGCAGGGGTTCCGGGCAATGAGCAGTTCTTC. This codes for CASSYAGVPGNEQFF.

In its sample, this clone was seen many times. V usage is TRBV7-9 and J usage is TRBJ1-2, with D tentatively TRBD1 (5 bases). CDR3 length: 14 amino acids. Trimming removed 6 bases at V and 6 bases at J, with 17 bases between. CDR1 is SEHNR, CDR2 FQNEAQ, per germline (reference sequence). The CDR3 sequence is CASSPGGGYDGYTF. DNA of the CDR3: TGTGCCAGCAGTCCCGGGGGAGGGTATGATGGCTACACCTTC.

The chain employs TRBV30 and TRBJ1-3, with D maybe TRBD1 (6 bases). Trimming took 5 bases from V and 0 from J, leaving 17 bases between them. Germline CDR1 GTSNPN, CDR2 SVGIG (reference sequence). This CDR3 region has 16 residues. The CDR3 region has the DNA TGTGCCTGGGGAAACAGGGTAGGAAGCTCTGGAAACACCATATATTTT. It codes for CAWGNRVGSSGNTIYF.

The rearrangement uses TRBV27 and TRBJ1-5; TRBD1 agrees at 9 bases. Germline V lookup: CDR1 MNHEY, CDR2 SMNVEV (reference sequence). This CDR3 region has 17 residues. V gave up 5 bases and J gave up 6 bases; unmatched junction bases: 14. The CDR3 reads CASSTSSGTGYRQPQHF. The CDR3 DNA follows: TGTGCCAGCAGTACAAGCTCCGGGACAGGGTATCGTCAGCCCCAGCATTTT.

A note on this clone: One end of the junction varies from germline; a read error may be responsible. CDR3 loop: CASSLDGRRNEQFF. As DNA, the CDR3 is TGTGCTAGCAGCTTGGACGGGAGGAGGAATGAGCAGTTCTTC. The rearrangement uses TRBV7-7 and TRBJ2-1, with 7 bases that match TRBD2. The CDR3 is 14 residues long. Germline CDR1 is SSHAT and CDR2 is FNYEAQ (reference sequence).

The rearrangement uses TRBV21-1 and TRBJ2-3; the D segment call TRBD2 is taken from the table without a DNA check. TRBV21-1 is described as a pseudogene. The CDR3 covers 17 residues. CDR3: CASSKRGSGRAADTQYF. The CDR3 nucleotides read TGTGCCAGCAGCAAAAGGGGAAGCGGGAGGGCCGCAGATACGCAGTATTTT.

V and J are TRBV19 and TRBJ2-1, with 7 bases fitting TRBD1. Trimming cost V 1 base and J 8 bases; bases outside gene matches: 11. The CDR3 is made up of 16 amino acids. Germline-derived CDR1 and CDR2 are LNHDA and SQIVND (reference sequence). In nucleotides, the CDR3 is TGTGCCAGTAGTATAGCCACAGGGGTCGAAGTCGATGAGCAGTTCTTC. Translating gives CASSIATGVEVDEQFF.

This clone was detected only once. The chain is built from TRBV19 and TRBJ1-1; D may be TRBD1 (5 bases). This CDR3 has 17 amino acids. Germline values: CDR1 LNHDA, CDR2 SQIVND (reference sequence). Trimming took off 0 bases at V and 0 bases at J, with 14 bases between the two ends. For the CDR3, the DNA is TGTGCCAGTAGTATAGATCGAGGGAGGACATTGAACACTGAAGCTTTCTTT. This codes for CASSIDRGRTLNTEAFF.

The chain employs TRBV29-1 and TRBJ1-4, with 8 bases matching TRBD1. The trim removed 4 bases at V and 8 bases at J, leaving 6 bases unmatched. From germline, CDR1 is SQVTM and CDR2 ANQGSEA. The CDR3 has 13 residues. The DNA of the CDR3 is TGCAGCGTTGCCGGGACAGGCAACGAAAAACTGTTTTTT. Protein sequence: CSVAGTGNEKLFF.

This clone has a handful of counts. This rearrangement joins TRBV6-5 to TRBJ2-7; 12 bases agree with TRBD2. The CDR3 covers 15 residues. V lost 6 bases to trimming and J lost 5 bases; unmatched junction nucleotides: 8. Germline V lookup: CDR1 MNHEY, CDR2 SVGAGI. This CDR3 is CASSPTSGSTHEQYF. The CDR3, as DNA: TGTGCCAGCAGCCCGACTAGCGGGAGCACCCACGAGCAGTACTTC.

This clone was recorded many times. V gene TRBV27 combines with J gene TRBJ1-5, with D unclear. The CDR3 runs 17 residues. Germline CDR1 is MNHEY and CDR2 is SMNVEV (reference sequence). With 6 bases removed from V and 0 bases from J, the gap between germline ends came to 18 bases. The CDR3 region is CASRLVEGKVSNQPQHF. The DNA for the CDR3 is TGTGCCAGCAGACTAGTGGAGGGTAAGGTTAGCAATCAGCCCCAGCATTTT.

This chain uses TRBV25-1 with TRBJ1-2; 7 bases agree with TRBD1. J was trimmed by 2 bases and V by 5 bases; bases with no gene match: 8. Looked up from germline, CDR1 is MGHDK and CDR2 is SYGVNS. This CDR3 has 15 residues. CDR3 sequence: CASSHPGQPNYGYTF. DNA of the CDR3: TGTGCCAGCAGTCACCCGGGACAGCCGAACTATGGCTACACCTTC.

This clone was observed a handful of times. The J gene is TRBJ2-3, the V gene TRBV7-9; 9 bases align to TRBD2. Trimming cost V 5 bases and J 4 bases; bases outside gene matches: 4. CDR3 length equals 14 residues. Germline V gene sequence: CDR1 SEHNR, CDR2 FQNEAQ (reference sequence). The CDR3 nucleotides are TGTGCCAGCAGCCCTCTAGCGGGATCAGATACGCAGTATTTT. Amino acid sequence: CASSPLAGSDTQYF.

The rearrangement uses TRBV4-3 and TRBJ1-2, with TRBD1 matching over 9 bases. The germline CDR1 and CDR2 sequences are LGHNA and YSLEER. This CDR3 comprises 16 residues. V shed 4 bases and J 6 bases; nucleotides not matched to a gene: 12. The CDR3 DNA is TGCGCCAGCAGCCTTGGGGCCCTGACAGGGGGTAATGGCTACACCTTC. Amino acids: CASSLGALTGGNGYTF.

CDR3: CASSQDSRTWLAEQYF. The CDR3 coding sequence is TGTGCCAGCAGCCAAGATAGCAGGACTTGGCTTGCCGAGCAGTACTTC. The rearrangement joins TRBV3-1 (or the pseudogene TRBV3-2) to TRBJ2-7, with a possible D match to TRBD2 (5 bases). The length of the CDR3 is 16 residues. The V and J ends lost 0 bases and 6 bases respectively, with 18 bases between them. Germline V gene sequence: CDR1 LGHDT, CDR2 YNNKEL (reference sequence).

This clone was seen only once. The rearrangement joins TRBV7-2 to TRBJ1-4; D is unresolved. Germline values: CDR1 SGHTA, CDR2 FQGNSA. The CDR3 runs 15 residues. V lost 4 bases to trimming and J lost 5 bases, with 14 bases between them. The CDR3 loop is CASSSTSRENEKLFF. CDR3 sequence (DNA): TGTGCCAGCAGCTCCACAAGTCGGGAGAATGAAAAACTGTTTTTT.

The chain has TRBV6-2 or TRBV6-3 and TRBJ2-7; 11 bases align to TRBD2. With 0 bases clipped from V and 4 bases from J, the junction kept 2 bases outside the gene matches. The CDR3 totals 15 residues. The germline V gene has CDR1 MNHEY and CDR2 SVGEGT. The DNA for the CDR3 is TGTGCCAGCAGTTACTCGACTAGCGGGACTTACGAGCAGTACTTC. Translating it yields CASSYSTSGTYEQYF.